Below are 23 T cell receptor beta chains sequenced from a single sample in a study of cytomegalovirus exposure and HLA in healthy donors. Both 60 Vbeta primers and 13 Jbeta primers went into the PCR. Here immunoSEQ multiplex PCR was the method, and the copy in TCRdb shows in-frame clones only, minus some. The data contain some 120,000 clones, over 70% of them singletons. The sample comprised PBMCs. These receptor sequences come from a woman aged 18-29 years in good health and CMV-seronegative.

The count of this clone is one. The chain combines TRBV29-1 with TRBJ1-4, with D uncertain. CDR1 SQVTM and CDR2 ANQGSEA come from the germline V gene. With 6 bases removed from V and 7 bases from J, the gap between germline ends came to 18 bases. The CDR3 covers 14 residues. The CDR3 nucleotides read TGCAGCGTCGGGAAGGCCGGCGGAAGTGAAAAACTGTTTTTT. It yields the protein CSVGKAGGSEKLFF.

The chain employs TRBV6-6 and TRBJ1-1; D is uncertain. Germline V gene data show CDR1 as MNHNY and CDR2 as SVGAGI (reference sequence). V was trimmed by 2 bases and J by 3 bases, leaving 4 bases between them. The CDR3 spans 12 residues. CDR3 amino acids: CASSYEDTEAFF. CDR3 DNA: TGTGCCAGCAGTTACGAGGACACTGAAGCTTTCTTT.

The CDR3 spells CASSEKLPGQNTEAFF. CDR3 in DNA: TGTGCCAGCAGTGAAAAACTTCCGGGACAGAACACTGAAGCTTTCTTT. This chain uses TRBV6-1 with TRBJ1-1; D is perhaps TRBD1 (6 bases). The CDR3 has 16 residues. From germline, CDR1 is MNHNS and CDR2 SASEGT. Trimming stripped 2 bases from V and 1 base from J, with 14 bases between.

The chain recombines TRBV15 with TRBJ1-1, with a possible D match to TRBD1 (5 bases). Germline V gene sequence: CDR1 LNHNV, CDR2 YYDKDF (reference sequence). The CDR3 sequence is 17 residues long. Trimming took 8 bases from V and 1 from J, leaving 23 bases between them. The CDR3 sequence: CATDDAGGQSTNTEAFF. CDR3 bases: TGTGCCACCGACGACGCCGGGGGTCAATCAACGAACACTGAAGCTTTCTTT.

CDR3 nucleotide sequence: TGTGCCAGCAGAGAGACAGGGGGTAGCGAGCAGTACTTC. It yields the protein CASRETGGSEQYF. This chain connects TRBV27 to TRBJ2-7; TRBD1 agrees at 9 bases. The CDR3 is 13 residues long. Trimming at V came to 6 bases and at J to 6 bases, leaving 6 bases not matched to a gene. Germline V gene sequence: CDR1 MNHEY, CDR2 SMNVEV (reference sequence).

The chain carries TRBV5-6 and TRBJ2-1, with TRBD2 matching 8 bases. CDR1 is SGHDT, CDR2 YYEEEE, per germline. CDR3 length equals 17 residues. J gave up 0 bases and V 2 bases, and 7 bases lay outside the gene matches. CDR3 sequence reads: CASSLNGGAGSYNEQFF. The CDR3, as DNA: TGTGCCAGCAGCTTAAACGGGGGGGCTGGCTCCTACAATGAGCAGTTCTTC.

V usage is TRBV4-1 and J usage is TRBJ1-2; 9 bases fit TRBD1. The junction had 8 bases not matched to a gene; V was cut back by 2 bases and J by 4 bases. Germline V gene sequence: CDR1 MGHRA, CDR2 YSYEKL. The CDR3 totals 16 residues. The CDR3 nucleotides read TGCGCCAGCAGCCAACTTACGGGACAGGGACTCTATGGCTACACCTTC. Amino acids: CASSQLTGQGLYGYTF.

The rearrangement links TRBV5-1 to TRBJ2-1; no reliable D call. There are 13 residues in the CDR3. Trimming pared 1 base from V and 3 bases from J, leaving 5 bases between. Germline V gene lookup returns CDR1 SGHRS and CDR2 YFSETQ. The CDR3 coding sequence is TGCGCCAGCAGCTTGTCAGACTACAATGAGCAGTTCTTC. Its protein product is CASSLSDYNEQFF.

This clone has a single count. CDR3: CASSILLVPPKRGAFF. Written as DNA, the CDR3 is TGTGCCAGTAGTATCCTCTTAGTCCCCCCGAAACGCGGAGCTTTCTTT. The V gene is TRBV19, the J gene TRBJ1-1; D unresolved. Germline CDR1 reads LNHDA; CDR2 reads SQIVND (reference sequence). Trimming took off 3 bases at V and 10 bases at J, with 24 bases between the two ends. The CDR3 is made up of 16 amino acids.

V gene TRBV28 combines with J gene TRBJ1-2; D might be TRBD1 (5 bases). Germline CDR1 and CDR2: MDHEN and SYDVKM. The CDR3 loop spans 15 amino acids. The V gene lost 3 bases and the J gene lost 4 bases, with 15 bases spanning the gap. Written as DNA, the CDR3 is TGTGCCAGCAGTTTGTCTGGACAAATGATCTATGGCTACACCTTC. Translating gives CASSLSGQMIYGYTF.

The CDR3 spells CASSHEAGGGNEQFF. Here the CDR3 DNA reads TGTGCCAGCAGCCATGAAGCGGGGGGGGGAAATGAGCAGTTCTTC. The V gene is TRBV4-2, the J gene TRBJ2-1, with 10 positions matching TRBD2. Unmatched junction bases numbered 6, after V lost 3 bases and J lost 7 bases. In germline, CDR1 is LGHNA, CDR2 YNFKEQ. CDR3 size: 15 residues.

V is TRBV30 and J is TRBJ1-6, with a possible D match to TRBD1 (6 bases). V was trimmed by 3 bases and J by 10 bases, leaving 13 bases between them. CDR1 is GTSNPN and CDR2 is SVGIG in the germline V gene (reference sequence). CDR3 size: 13 residues. The CDR3 loop is CAWRAGVGSPLHF. In DNA form, the CDR3 reads TGTGCCTGGAGGGCAGGGGTAGGGTCACCCCTCCACTTT. The full variable domain, its missing parts supplied by reference TRBV30 and TRBJ1-6, is SQTIHQWPATLVQPVGSPLSLECTVEGTSNPNLYWYRQAAGRGLQLLFYSVGIGQISSEVPQNLSASRPQDRQFILSSKKLLLSDSGFYLCAWRAGVGSPLHFGNGTRLTVT.

The rearrangement joins TRBV10-3 to TRBJ2-2, with D possibly TRBD1 on 6 matching bases. The V gene lost 10 bases and the J gene lost 2 bases, with 17 bases spanning the gap. Germline V CDR1 and CDR2: ENHRY, SYGVKD. The CDR3 length is 15 residues. The DNA of the CDR3 is TGTGCCACCTCGCCAGGACAGACTAACACCGGGGAGCTGTTTTTT. It is translated as CATSPGQTNTGELFF.

Concerning this clone itself: At one end, the junction sequence differs from germline, possibly due to a read error. The chain joins TRBV19 to TRBJ2-3; D possibly corresponds to TRBD1 (6 bases). In germline, CDR1 is LNHDA, CDR2 SQIVND (reference sequence). The CDR3 contains 15 residues. The CDR3 spells CASSIDRLGTDTQYF. For the CDR3, the DNA is TGTGCCAGTAGCATAGACAGGTTGGGCACAGATACGCAGTATTTT.

V usage is TRBV7-8 and J usage is TRBJ2-5; 14 bases align to TRBD2. Germline trimming cut 6 bases from V and 4 bases from J; bases unmatched to any gene: 4. Germline CDR1 is SGHVS and CDR2 is FQNEAQ. The CDR3 has 15 amino acids. CDR3 in DNA: TGTGCCAGCAGTCTGACTAGCGGGGGGGGAGAGACCCAGTACTTC. As protein: CASSLTSGGGETQYF.

The V gene is TRBV11-1, the J gene TRBJ1-3, with D possibly TRBD1 on 6 matching bases. CDR1 is SGHAT and CDR2 is FQDESV in the germline V gene (reference sequence). The CDR3 extends over 15 amino acids. Trimming stripped 5 bases from V and 3 bases from J, with 14 bases between. The CDR3 DNA is TGTGCCAGCAGCCCGACCGGGACATATGGAAACACCATATATTTT. Its translation: CASSPTGTYGNTIYF.

This clone was seen a handful of times. The chain combines TRBV28 with TRBJ2-2; 9 bases are a match to TRBD2. The V gene end was trimmed by 8 bases and the J gene end by 1 base; junction bases not matched to a gene: 5. CDR3 length: 15 amino acids. Germline CDR1 and CDR2: MDHEN and SYDVKM. For the CDR3, the DNA is TGTGCCAGCGTTAAAGCGGGGGGGAACACCGGGGAGCTGTTTTTT. Protein product: CASVKAGGNTGELFF.

The rearrangement joins TRBV5-1 to TRBJ2-5; 9 nucleotides align to TRBD2. In germline, CDR1 is SGHRS, CDR2 YFSETQ. This CDR3 has 15 residues. Trimming at V came to 0 bases and at J to 4 bases, leaving 4 bases not matched to a gene. CDR3 sequence (DNA): TGCGCCAGCAGCTTGGTGGCGGGGGGGCCAGAGACCCAGTACTTC. This gives the protein CASSLVAGGPETQYF.

The chain recombines TRBV6-1 with TRBJ2-4; 9 bases line up with TRBD1. The CDR3 is made up of 18 amino acids. CDR1 is MNHNS and CDR2 is SASEGT in the germline V gene. V trimming: 3 bases; J trimming: 0 bases; junction bases outside the gene matches: 9. DNA of the CDR3: TGTGCCAGCAGTGAGACAGGGGGTATATCGTTAGCCAAAAACATTCAGTACTTC. Protein product: CASSETGGISLAKNIQYF.

The chain joins TRBV10-3 to TRBJ1-2, with 10 bases that match TRBD1. The CDR3 is made up of 15 amino acids. Trimming removed 6 bases from V and 0 bases from J; junction bases left unmatched: 4. CDR1 and CDR2 (germline): ENHRY, SYGVKD. The CDR3 DNA reads as TGTGCCATCAGCACCGGACAGGGGGCTAACTATGGCTACACCTTC. As protein: CAISTGQGANYGYTF.

The J gene is TRBJ2-6, the V gene TRBV5-1, with D perhaps matching TRBD2 (6 bases). Germline loops: CDR1 SGHRS, CDR2 YFSETQ. V was cut by 0 bases and J by 0 bases, with 13 bases left in between. The CDR3 has 18 amino acids. This chain's CDR3 is CASSLAREISSGANVLTF. The CDR3 DNA is TGCGCCAGCAGCTTGGCCCGGGAGATCTCCTCTGGGGCCAACGTCCTGACTTTC.

This rearrangement joins TRBV6-4 to TRBJ2-1; the match to TRBD2 covers 7 bases. Germline V lookup: CDR1 MRHNA, CDR2 SNTAGT. The V segment lost 2 bases and the J segment 9 bases; nucleotides outside the gene matches: 7. The CDR3 loop spans 14 amino acids. The CDR3 region is CASSDIGPGGEQFF. CDR3 DNA: TGTGCCAGCAGTGACATCGGGCCGGGGGGTGAGCAGTTCTTC.

V is TRBV18 and J is TRBJ1-2; D ambiguous. Germline-derived CDR1 and CDR2 are KGHSH and LQKENI. V shed 0 bases and J shed 0 bases, with 8 bases lying between them. The CDR3 sequence is 15 residues long. The CDR3 loop is CASSPPALTNYGYTF. DNA of the CDR3: TGTGCCAGCTCACCACCTGCCCTAACTAACTATGGCTACACCTTC.